The rows below give T cell receptor beta chains drawn from one sample of a study of naive and memory T cell subsets. MiXCR, applied by TCRdb to the UMI-ligation and nested PCR reads, yields one record per CDR3 protein. Among about 120,000 distinct CDR3 sequences, roughly 36% were seen once, and the ten largest hold around 0.92%. The sample taken for sequencing was central memory CD4+ T cells from blood. The receptors shown here come from a human donor in good health. Both conserved end residues are part of each CDR3. The order of the fields is D gene, J gene, clone size, V gene, CDR3 DNA, CDR3 protein. The D gene is left open where the match is weak. For some rows the clone size is stated as once, few or many, or as a class when expanded; others skip it.

d_call: -; j_call: TRBJ2-7; clone_size: -; v_call: TRBV20-1; cdr3_nt: TGCAGTGCTAGGAGGGGGACGGTCTACGAGCAGTACTTC; cdr3_aa: CSARRGTVYEQYF
d_call: -; j_call: TRBJ1-2; clone_size: -; v_call: TRBV20-1; cdr3_nt: TGCAGTGCTAGAGTTGGGGGGTTTTGGTATGGCTACACCTTC; cdr3_aa: CSARVGGFWYGYTF
d_call: -; j_call: TRBJ2-3; clone_size: many; v_call: TRBV29-1; cdr3_nt: TGCAGCGTTGAAGATCCCAGGACCACAGATACGCAGTATTTT; cdr3_aa: CSVEDPRTTDTQYF
d_call: -; j_call: TRBJ2-5; clone_size: many; v_call: TRBV29-1; cdr3_nt: TGCAGCGTTGGAGGAAGGGACTCCCAAGAGACCCAGTACTTC; cdr3_aa: CSVGGRDSQETQYF
d_call: TRBD1; j_call: TRBJ2-6; clone_size: few; v_call: TRBV29-1; cdr3_nt: TGCAGCGTCGGACAGGTCGGGGCCAACGTCCTGACTTTC; cdr3_aa: CSVGQVGANVLTF
d_call: TRBD2; j_call: TRBJ2-2; clone_size: -; v_call: TRBV20-1; cdr3_nt: TGCAGTGCTAAGCATCTAGCGGGCCTGAACACCGGGGAGCTGTTTTTT; cdr3_aa: CSAKHLAGLNTGELFF
d_call: -; j_call: TRBJ1-1; clone_size: -; v_call: TRBV7-3; cdr3_nt: TGTGCCAGCAGCTTAAGACAGGTTGTTAGCGGCACTGAAGCTTTCTTT; cdr3_aa: CASSLRQVVSGTEAFF
d_call: -; j_call: TRBJ2-1; clone_size: few; v_call: TRBV9; cdr3_nt: TGTGCCAGCAGCGGGCACCAGGCAAACAATGAGCAGTTCTTC; cdr3_aa: CASSGHQANNEQFF
d_call: TRBD1; j_call: TRBJ1-2; clone_size: -; v_call: TRBV12-3/TRBV12-4; cdr3_nt: TGTGCCAGCATTGGGCAGGGGGCGCCCAACTATGGCTACACCTTC; cdr3_aa: CASIGQGAPNYGYTF
d_call: -; j_call: TRBJ2-1; clone_size: -; v_call: TRBV29-1; cdr3_nt: TGCAGCGTTTATGGACCGATGGGGGGCGGGGAGCAGTTCTTC; cdr3_aa: CSVYGPMGGGEQFF
d_call: -; j_call: TRBJ2-2; clone_size: -; v_call: TRBV30; cdr3_nt: TGTGCCTGGAGTGTACTGGCCACCGGGGAGCTGTTTTTT; cdr3_aa: CAWSVLATGELFF
d_call: -; j_call: TRBJ2-7; clone_size: few; v_call: TRBV2; cdr3_nt: TGTGCCAGCAGCCAAAACCTTGGACTCTACGAGCAGTACTTC; cdr3_aa: CASSQNLGLYEQYF
d_call: TRBD1; j_call: TRBJ1-1; clone_size: once; v_call: TRBV10-1; cdr3_nt: TGCGCCAGCAGTGAGTCGAAGGTCGGGACAGGGGGCGTTACTGAAGCTTTCTTT; cdr3_aa: CASSESKVGTGGVTEAFF
d_call: -; j_call: TRBJ1-1; clone_size: -; v_call: TRBV5-5; cdr3_nt: TGTGCCAGCAGCTTAGGTGGCCTATCCTTCTTT; cdr3_aa: CASSLGGLSFF
d_call: TRBD1; j_call: TRBJ2-5; clone_size: -; v_call: TRBV19; cdr3_nt: TGTGCCAGTGGGACAGGGAAGGGTCAAGAGACCCAGTACTTC; cdr3_aa: CASGTGKGQETQYF
d_call: TRBD1; j_call: TRBJ2-1; clone_size: -; v_call: TRBV29-1; cdr3_nt: TGCAGCGTCCTACAGGGGGGTAGTGAGCAGTTCTTC; cdr3_aa: CSVLQGGSEQFF
d_call: -; j_call: TRBJ2-2; clone_size: -; v_call: TRBV5-5; cdr3_nt: TGTGCCAGCAGCTTTGATACAGGGGAGCTGTTTTTT; cdr3_aa: CASSFDTGELFF
d_call: -; j_call: TRBJ2-1; clone_size: -; v_call: TRBV7-9; cdr3_nt: TGTGCCAGCAGCTTAATTTCTGGTGAGCAGTTCTTC; cdr3_aa: CASSLISGEQFF
d_call: -; j_call: TRBJ1-1; clone_size: -; v_call: TRBV5-4; cdr3_nt: TGTGCCAGCAGCTTGGGCGGGGCAGGGATAGGAAACACTGAAGCTTTCTTT; cdr3_aa: CASSLGGAGIGNTEAFF
d_call: TRBD1; j_call: TRBJ2-2; clone_size: -; v_call: TRBV7-2; cdr3_nt: TGTGCCAGCAGCTTAGACAGGGGAAACACCATCGGGGAGCTGTTTTTT; cdr3_aa: CASSLDRGNTIGELFF
d_call: -; j_call: TRBJ2-1; clone_size: few; v_call: TRBV12-5; cdr3_nt: TGTGCTAGTGGTCCAGAAACCGCCAATGAGCAGTTCTTC; cdr3_aa: CASGPETANEQFF
d_call: -; j_call: TRBJ2-1; clone_size: few; v_call: TRBV3-1; cdr3_nt: TGTGCCAGCAGCCAAGAAAGGGGGGTCACCTACAATGAGCAGTTCTTC; cdr3_aa: CASSQERGVTYNEQFF
d_call: -; j_call: TRBJ1-2; clone_size: -; v_call: TRBV5-1; cdr3_nt: TGCGCCAGCAGCTTGGGTTCGTCGATCAGAAGTAACTATGGCTACACCTTC; cdr3_aa: CASSLGSSIRSNYGYTF
d_call: TRBD2; j_call: TRBJ2-6; clone_size: -; v_call: TRBV4-3; cdr3_nt: TGCGCCAGCAGCCAAGTCCTGCGGGGGGCCGGGGCCAACGTCCTGACTTTC; cdr3_aa: CASSQVLRGAGANVLTF
d_call: -; j_call: TRBJ2-1; clone_size: once; v_call: TRBV11-3; cdr3_nt: TGTGCCAGCAGCTTAGTCGCTTACAATGAGCAGTTCTTC; cdr3_aa: CASSLVAYNEQFF
d_call: -; j_call: TRBJ2-7; clone_size: -; v_call: TRBV5-1; cdr3_nt: TGCGCCAGCAGCTCTAAAACACGGAACGAGCAGTACTTC; cdr3_aa: CASSSKTRNEQYF
d_call: -; j_call: TRBJ1-1; clone_size: -; v_call: TRBV7-6; cdr3_nt: TGTGCCAGCAGCTTTGTCATGGGGGTGAACACTGAAGCTTTCTTT; cdr3_aa: CASSFVMGVNTEAFF
d_call: -; j_call: TRBJ2-5; clone_size: few; v_call: TRBV5-4; cdr3_nt: TGTGCCAGCGGGTCCACGCAGGTACACGAAGAGACCCAGTACTTC; cdr3_aa: CASGSTQVHEETQYF
d_call: -; j_call: TRBJ2-7; clone_size: -; v_call: TRBV28; cdr3_nt: TGTGCCACCTATGGGGAGGGACATCCGACCTACGAGCAGTACTTC; cdr3_aa: CATYGEGHPTYEQYF
d_call: -; j_call: TRBJ2-6; clone_size: -; v_call: TRBV20-1; cdr3_nt: TGCAGTGCCTCAGAGGGTCCCATCTCTGGGGCCAACGTCCTGACTTTC; cdr3_aa: CSASEGPISGANVLTF
d_call: -; j_call: TRBJ1-1; clone_size: -; v_call: TRBV5-1; cdr3_nt: TGCGCCAGCAGCTTGGTGGGTCAGGGCCTCACTGAAGCTTTCTTT; cdr3_aa: CASSLVGQGLTEAFF
d_call: -; j_call: TRBJ2-2; clone_size: -; v_call: TRBV14; cdr3_nt: TGTGCCAGCAGCCAAGTTCGCACAGGGTCCGGGGAGCTGTTTTTT; cdr3_aa: CASSQVRTGSGELFF
d_call: TRBD1; j_call: TRBJ2-1; clone_size: few; v_call: TRBV28; cdr3_nt: TGTGCCAGCGCTAGGACAGGGAGGTTGGATGAGCAGTTCTTC; cdr3_aa: CASARTGRLDEQFF
d_call: TRBD1; j_call: TRBJ2-7; clone_size: few; v_call: TRBV28; cdr3_nt: TGTGCCAGCAGCATGGACAGGGTCGCTTACGAGCAGTACTTC; cdr3_aa: CASSMDRVAYEQYF
d_call: TRBD1; j_call: TRBJ2-5; clone_size: -; v_call: TRBV20-1; cdr3_nt: TGCAGTGCTAGAGCGGCCGGGACAGGGATTTATTGGGGAGAGACCCAGTACTTC; cdr3_aa: CSARAAGTGIYWGETQYF
d_call: -; j_call: TRBJ2-1; clone_size: many; v_call: TRBV24-1; cdr3_nt: TGTGCCACCAGTGATTCTCGCCTGACAGGACACAATGAGCAGTTCTTC; cdr3_aa: CATSDSRLTGHNEQFF
d_call: -; j_call: TRBJ1-5; clone_size: -; v_call: TRBV7-8; cdr3_nt: TGTGCCAGCAGCTTAGGGGCCAGCAGTCAGCCCCAGCATTTT; cdr3_aa: CASSLGASSQPQHF
d_call: -; j_call: TRBJ1-2; clone_size: few; v_call: TRBV7-9; cdr3_nt: TGTGCCAGCAGCTTCGGCAGAAACAGTGGCTACACCTTC; cdr3_aa: CASSFGRNSGYTF
d_call: -; j_call: TRBJ1-2; clone_size: -; v_call: TRBV20-1; cdr3_nt: TGCAGTGAAGTGGGGAACAACTATGGCTACACCTTC; cdr3_aa: CSEVGNNYGYTF
d_call: -; j_call: TRBJ2-7; clone_size: -; v_call: TRBV18; cdr3_nt: TGTGCCAGCTCACCCCTGGGGGACGAGCAGTACTTC; cdr3_aa: CASSPLGDEQYF
d_call: TRBD2; j_call: TRBJ2-7; clone_size: -; v_call: TRBV29-1; cdr3_nt: TGCAGCGTAGTACTAGCGGGAGGCTACGAGCAGTACTTC; cdr3_aa: CSVVLAGGYEQYF
d_call: -; j_call: TRBJ2-3; clone_size: few; v_call: TRBV28; cdr3_nt: TGTGCCAGCAGCCTCGCCGGCGTAACAGATACGCAGTATTTT; cdr3_aa: CASSLAGVTDTQYF
d_call: -; j_call: TRBJ2-1; clone_size: -; v_call: TRBV20-1; cdr3_nt: TGCAGTGCTAGCCCCCTCGAGGCGGCAACGTACAATGAGCAGTTCTTC; cdr3_aa: CSASPLEAATYNEQFF
d_call: -; j_call: TRBJ1-2; clone_size: -; v_call: TRBV5-1; cdr3_nt: TGCGCCAGCAGCTTGGACAGGGACGCTGGGGGCTACACCTTC; cdr3_aa: CASSLDRDAGGYTF
d_call: -; j_call: TRBJ2-3; clone_size: medium-sized; v_call: TRBV2; cdr3_nt: TGTGCCAGCAGTGCACGAAGTAGCACAGATACGCAGTATTTT; cdr3_aa: CASSARSSTDTQYF
d_call: -; j_call: TRBJ2-5; clone_size: -; v_call: TRBV29-1; cdr3_nt: TGCAGCGTTGAAGATGGCAGGGCGATTCGAGAGACCCAGTACTTC; cdr3_aa: CSVEDGRAIRETQYF
d_call: -; j_call: TRBJ2-5; clone_size: few; v_call: TRBV23-1; cdr3_nt: TGCGCCAGCAGTCAATCGGGCAGGGCCAAAGGAGAGACCCAGTACTTC; cdr3_aa: CASSQSGRAKGETQYF